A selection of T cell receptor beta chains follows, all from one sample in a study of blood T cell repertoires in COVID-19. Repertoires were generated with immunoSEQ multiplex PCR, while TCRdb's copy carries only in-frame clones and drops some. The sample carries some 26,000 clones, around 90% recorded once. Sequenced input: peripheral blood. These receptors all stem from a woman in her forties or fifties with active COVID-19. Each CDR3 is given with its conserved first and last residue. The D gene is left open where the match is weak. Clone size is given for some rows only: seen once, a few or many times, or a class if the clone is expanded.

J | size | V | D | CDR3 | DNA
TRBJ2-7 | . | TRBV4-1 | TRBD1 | CASSPSQGSYEQYF | TGCGCCAGCAGCCCGTCACAGGGGTCCTACGAGCAGTACTTC
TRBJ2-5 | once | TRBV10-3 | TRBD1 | CAISESGQGVTETQYF | TGTGCCATCAGTGAGTCGGGACAGGGGGTAACGGAGACCCAGTACTTC
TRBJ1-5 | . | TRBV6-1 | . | CASSGPGGTSNQPQHF | TGTGCCAGCAGTGGGCCGGGAGGGACTAGCAATCAGCCCCAGCATTTT
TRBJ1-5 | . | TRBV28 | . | CASSLGGAGNQPQHF | TGTGCCAGCAGCCTTGGAGGCGCGGGCAATCAGCCCCAGCATTTT
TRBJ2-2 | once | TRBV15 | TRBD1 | CATSSGTGATGELFF | TGTGCCACCAGCAGTGGGACAGGCGCCACCGGGGAGCTGTTTTTT
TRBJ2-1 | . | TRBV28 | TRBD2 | CASSSRSGRAYNEQFF | TGTGCCAGCAGTTCACGGAGCGGGAGGGCCTACAATGAGCAGTTCTTC
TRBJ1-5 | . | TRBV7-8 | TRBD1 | CASSSDRGNQPQHF | TGTGCCAGCAGTTCGGACAGGGGCAATCAGCCCCAGCATTTT
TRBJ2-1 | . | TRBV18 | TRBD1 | CASSPRQGVSSYNEQFF | TGTGCCAGCTCACCACGGCAGGGGGTCAGTTCCTACAATGAGCAGTTCTTC
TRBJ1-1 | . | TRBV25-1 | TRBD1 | CASRAMGQGYTEAFF | TGTGCCAGCAGGGCAATGGGACAGGGGTATACTGAAGCTTTCTTT
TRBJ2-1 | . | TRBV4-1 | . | CASSHVGVLNNEQFF | TGCGCCAGCAGCCACGTGGGAGTCCTAAACAATGAGCAGTTCTTC
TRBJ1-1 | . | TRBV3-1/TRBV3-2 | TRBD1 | CASSPDQGAQGVEAFF | TGTGCCAGCAGCCCCGACCAGGGGGCGCAAGGAGTTGAAGCTTTCTTT
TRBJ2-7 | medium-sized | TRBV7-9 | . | CASSPGVVAEQYF | TGTGCCAGCAGCCCCGGAGTAGTCGCCGAGCAGTACTTC
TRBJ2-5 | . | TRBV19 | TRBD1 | CASSSLATGGGETQYF | TGTGCCAGTAGTAGTCTCGCGACAGGGGGCGGAGAGACCCAGTACTTC
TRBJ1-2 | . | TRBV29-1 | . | CSVEVDAGYGYTF | TGCAGCGTTGAAGTAGATGCAGGCTATGGCTACACCTTC
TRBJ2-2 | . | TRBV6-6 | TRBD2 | CASSLGLAGGSTGELFF | TGTGCCAGCAGTCTGGGACTAGCGGGAGGTAGCACCGGGGAGCTGTTTTTT
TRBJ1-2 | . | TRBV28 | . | CASRTNRESNYGYTF | TGTGCCAGCAGAACCAACAGGGAAAGCAACTATGGCTACACCTTC
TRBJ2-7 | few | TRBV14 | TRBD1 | CASSPRQGPYEQYF | TGTGCCAGCAGCCCGAGACAGGGTCCCTACGAGCAGTACTTC
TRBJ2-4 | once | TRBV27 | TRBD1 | CASSLSDIQGKNIQYF | TGTGCCAGCAGTTTATCGGACATACAGGGGAAAAACATTCAGTACTTC